This passage covers 9 T cell receptor beta chains from one sample sequenced in a study of vaccination and CD4 T cells after COVID-19. The antigens of these receptors remain unknown. Treatment given: roughly 10-day PBMC culture with coronavirus spike peptide pools or control peptides (ViraFEST assay). The Oncomine TCR Beta short-read assay sequenced DNA from cultured CD4+ T cells. From the PCR reads, TCRdb called clonotypes with MiXCR, one entry per CDR3 protein. The profile shows about 15,000 distinct CDR3 sequences, approximately 40% of them singletons. The source was CD4+ T cells from blood, cultured in vitro, collected before SARS-CoV-2 vaccination. The receptors here all came from a human donor who had recovered from COVID-19.

The chain has TRBV19 and TRBJ1-1, with 11 positions matching TRBD1. This CDR3 spans 15 amino acids. From germline, CDR1 is LNHDA and CDR2 SQIVND (reference sequence). Trimming removed 1 base from V and 6 bases from J; junction bases left unmatched: 4. The CDR3 DNA sequence: TGTGCCAGTAGTATAGTGGGACAGGGGGTCGCTGAAGCTTTCTTT. Translation: CASSIVGQGVAEAFF.

This sequence joins TRBV6-1 and TRBJ1-2; D may be TRBD1 (5 bases). In germline, CDR1 is MNHNS, CDR2 SASEGT. The CDR3 length is 15 residues. Trimming cost V 6 bases and J 7 bases, with 21 bases left between them. CDR3 coding DNA: TGTGCCAGCAGCCGACGCGAGGCAGGGTGGTTTGGCTACACCTTC. Its translation is CASSRREAGWFGYTF.

This clonotype turned up a few times. The chain joins TRBV20-1 to TRBJ1-2; 8 bases are shared with TRBD1. The trim removed 6 bases at V and 8 bases at J, leaving 8 bases unmatched. The germline CDR1 and CDR2 sequences are DFQATT and SNEGSKA (reference sequence). The CDR3 covers 12 residues. The chain's CDR3 is CSAMNRGGGYTF. The DNA of the CDR3 is TGCAGTGCCATGAACAGGGGGGGCGGCTACACCTTC.

V gene TRBV29-1 combines with J gene TRBJ2-2; D may be TRBD1 or TRBD2 (6 bases each). Germline-derived CDR1 and CDR2 are SQVTM and ANQGSEA. V was cut by 5 bases and J by 6 bases, with 13 bases left in between. This CDR3 has 13 residues. CDR3 in amino acids: CSVTDSGPGELFF. CDR3 coding DNA: TGCAGCGTTACGGACAGCGGGCCCGGGGAGCTGTTTTTT.

The rearrangement links TRBV2 to TRBJ2-7; D is possibly TRBD2 (5 bases). The V end lost 1 base, the J end lost 3 bases, and 13 bases lay between the germline ends. This CDR3 spans 15 amino acids. Germline values: CDR1 SNHLY, CDR2 FYNNEI. The CDR3 DNA follows: TGTGCCAGCAGTGAAGAAAGCGGATATTTCTACGAGCAGTACTTC. Translating it yields CASSEESGYFYEQYF.

V usage is TRBV19 and J usage is TRBJ2-7; D possibly corresponds to TRBD1 (6 bases). The CDR3 is 14 residues long. Germline lookup yields CDR1 LNHDA and CDR2 SQIVND (reference sequence). Trimming removed 5 bases from V and 5 bases from J, with 16 bases in between. CDR3 nucleotides: TGTGCCAGTAGTCCCACACAGGGAAAAGACGAGCAGTACTTC. Protein sequence: CASSPTQGKDEQYF.

This rearrangement joins TRBV6-1 to TRBJ2-2, with D unresolved. Germline CDR1 reads MNHNS; CDR2 reads SASEGT. CDR3 length: 13 amino acids. V gave up 7 bases and J gave up 2 bases, with 8 bases separating them. CDR3 nucleotides: TGTGCCAGCACCTCTACTAACACCGGGGAGCTGTTTTTT. This encodes CASTSTNTGELFF.

A single count supports this clonotype. This sequence joins TRBV29-1 and TRBJ1-5, with TRBD1 as a possible D gene (5 bases). The V end was cut by 5 bases, the J end by 3 bases, with 11 bases between. CDR3 length: 13 amino acids. Germline values: CDR1 SQVTM, CDR2 ANQGSEA. The CDR3 region is CSVLTGNNQPQHF. The CDR3 DNA reads TGCAGCGTTTTAACAGGAAACAATCAGCCCCAGCATTTT.

The chain has TRBV20-1 and TRBJ1-2; possible D gene TRBD1, 5 bases. CDR3 length: 13 residues. Germline assignment: CDR1 DFQATT and CDR2 SNEGSKA (reference sequence). The germline V and J ends were trimmed by 0 bases and 8 bases, with 13 bases remaining between them. The CDR3 DNA reads TGCAGTGCTAGAGATCCCAGGGCGGTAGGCTACACCTTC. Translated: CSARDPRAVGYTF.